This TCR beta chain comes out of a study of blood T cell repertoires in COVID-19 (dated by TCRdb to between 2020 and 2021). For the wider study: Samples covering the acute and convalescent phases of COVID-19 were provided by collaborators in the United States, Italy and Spain. The repertoires were released in a freely available public database meant as a resource for research on the immune response to SARS-CoV-2. The prospective study material was composed of cDNA or gDNA derived from T cells, B-cell-depleted T cells, or PBMCs. Where available, HLA class I and class II types were taken from metadata supplied by the sample provider and were not determined by assay-based typing. Deeply sampled blood TCRbeta repertoires from subjects exposed to, actively infected with, or recovered from COVID-19 were included in the dataset. Samples were obtained from the ongoing ImmuneRACE study (first 160 participants) and from 1,200 or so subjects provided by 6 global collaborators. The sample metadata nearly always contained a de-identified subject ID, COVID-19 status, age in years and sex.

TCRbeta CDR3 regions were amplified from genomic DNA by means of the immunoSEQ Assay, a bias-controlled multiplex PCR. As for the authors' bioinformatics: Within the assay, amplification of reference gene primers was used to estimate how many nucleated cells each sample contained. Sequence reads were collapsed and filtered to measure the absolute abundance of every unique TCRbeta CDR3 rearrangement. Productive Simpson clonality was computed per sample as the square root of Simpson's diversity index over productive rearrangements. Drawn from immuneACCESS, this table holds only the in-frame rearrangements with V and J called that TCRdb kept. Clones are partly lost; checked studies trace under half to an unresolved V gene and leave the rest unexplained. V, J and clone size were drawn from that table, and D and trimming were deduced from the DNA. For this sample the table gives fewer than 250,000 clones, of which more than 70% were detected only once. Of the sample, less than 3.5% falls within the top ten clones.

On this clone itself: What antigen it recognizes has not been identified. The input lacks base qualities; no much larger clone sits a single base away.

The collaborating institutions used their own protocols to collect whole blood in K2EDTA tubes. Collaborator samples were shipped for TCRbeta analysis as frozen whole blood, isolated PBMCs, or DNA extracted from either sample type. Relative to germline, V is 2 bases shorter and J is 5 bases shorter, with 10 bases between their ends. Via the germline V gene (reference sequence), CDR1 is SGHKS and CDR2 YYEKEE. Measured from the cysteine to the phenylalanine, the CDR3 is 13 residues long. The CDR3 DNA has 39 bases and is translated from base 1. General findings and caveats noted by the study authors: Clinical and demographic metadata were provided uncurated, with the amount varying by source and participant.

The chain was built from TRBV5-5 and TRBJ1-1, with an unclear D gene assignment. Sequences were obtained from peripheral blood. The sequence came from a woman in her fifties or sixties with acute or convalescent COVID-19. The DNA reads TGTGCCAGCAGCTTCACTTTTGCGACTGAAGCTTTCTTT. Protein translation: CASSFTFATEAFF.